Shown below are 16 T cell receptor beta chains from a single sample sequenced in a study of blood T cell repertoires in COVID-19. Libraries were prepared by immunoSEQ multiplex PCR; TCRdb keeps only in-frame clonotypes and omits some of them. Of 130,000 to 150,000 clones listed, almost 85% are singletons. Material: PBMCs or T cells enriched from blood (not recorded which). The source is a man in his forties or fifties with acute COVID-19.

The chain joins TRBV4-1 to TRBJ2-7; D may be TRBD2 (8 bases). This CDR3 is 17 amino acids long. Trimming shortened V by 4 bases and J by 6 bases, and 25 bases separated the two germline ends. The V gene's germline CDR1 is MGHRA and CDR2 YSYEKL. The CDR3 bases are TGCGCCAGCAGCCTCCCGGGGGGGACCGGGACAGTCCGCGAGCAGTACTTC. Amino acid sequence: CASSLPGGTGTVREQYF.

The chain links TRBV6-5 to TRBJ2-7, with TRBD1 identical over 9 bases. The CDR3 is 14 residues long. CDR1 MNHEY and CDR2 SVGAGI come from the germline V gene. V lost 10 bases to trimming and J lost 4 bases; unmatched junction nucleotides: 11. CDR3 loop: CATRGQGMSYEQYF. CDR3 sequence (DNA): TGTGCCACCCGTGGACAGGGGATGAGTTACGAGCAGTACTTC.

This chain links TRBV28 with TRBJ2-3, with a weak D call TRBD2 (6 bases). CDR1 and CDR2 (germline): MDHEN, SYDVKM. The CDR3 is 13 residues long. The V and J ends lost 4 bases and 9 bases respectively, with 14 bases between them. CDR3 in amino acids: CASSSPWLATQYF. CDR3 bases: TGTGCCAGCAGTTCCCCCTGGCTAGCGACGCAGTATTTT.

The CDR3 reads CASSLVAGGREQYF. DNA for the CDR3: TGTGCCAGCAGTTTGGTAGCGGGAGGGCGCGAGCAGTACTTC. The chain joins TRBV28 to TRBJ2-7; TRBD2 aligns across 11 bases. V lost 3 bases and J lost 6; bases outside the gene matches: 4. The CDR3 covers 14 residues. Germline V gene lookup returns CDR1 MDHEN and CDR2 SYDVKM.

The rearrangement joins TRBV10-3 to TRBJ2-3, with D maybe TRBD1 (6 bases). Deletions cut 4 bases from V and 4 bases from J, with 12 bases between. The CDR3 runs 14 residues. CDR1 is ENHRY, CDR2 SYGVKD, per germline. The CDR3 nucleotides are TGTGCCATCAGTGTGGACAGAAGCGCAGATACGCAGTATTTT. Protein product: CAISVDRSADTQYF.

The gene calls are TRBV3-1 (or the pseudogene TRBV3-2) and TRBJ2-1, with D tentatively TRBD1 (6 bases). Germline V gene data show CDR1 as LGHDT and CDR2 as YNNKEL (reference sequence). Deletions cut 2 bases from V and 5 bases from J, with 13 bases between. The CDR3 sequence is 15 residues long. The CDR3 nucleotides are TGTGCCAGCAGCCAAACAGGGTCGAGGGACAATGAGCAGTTCTTC. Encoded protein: CASSQTGSRDNEQFF.

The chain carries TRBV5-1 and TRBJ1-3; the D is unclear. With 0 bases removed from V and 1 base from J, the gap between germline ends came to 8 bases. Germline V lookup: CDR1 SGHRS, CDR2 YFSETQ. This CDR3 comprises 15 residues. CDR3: CASSLGLGSGNTIYF. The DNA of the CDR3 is TGCGCCAGCAGCTTGGGGCTCGGGTCTGGAAACACCATATATTTT.

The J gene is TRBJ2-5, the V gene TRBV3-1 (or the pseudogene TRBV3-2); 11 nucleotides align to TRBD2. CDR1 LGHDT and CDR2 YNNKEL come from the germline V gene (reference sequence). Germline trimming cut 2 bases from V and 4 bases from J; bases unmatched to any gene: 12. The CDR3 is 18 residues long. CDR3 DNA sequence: TGTGCCAGCAGCCAATACCGAACGAAACTAGCGGGGGCAGAGACCCAGTACTTC. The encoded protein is CASSQYRTKLAGAETQYF.

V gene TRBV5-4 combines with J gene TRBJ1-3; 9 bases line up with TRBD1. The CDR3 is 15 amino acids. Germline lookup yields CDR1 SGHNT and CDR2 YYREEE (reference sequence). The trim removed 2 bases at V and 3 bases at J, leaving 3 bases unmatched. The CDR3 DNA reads TGTGCCAGCAGCTTAAACAGGGGGCTTGGAAACACCATATATTTT. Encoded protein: CASSLNRGLGNTIYF.

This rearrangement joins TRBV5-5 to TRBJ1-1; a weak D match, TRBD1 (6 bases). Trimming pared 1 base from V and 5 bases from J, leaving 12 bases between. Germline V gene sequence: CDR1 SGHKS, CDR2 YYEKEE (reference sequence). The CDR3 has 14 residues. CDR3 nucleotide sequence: TGTGCCAGCAGCTTGACAGGGCAGAGGACTGAAGCTTTCTTT. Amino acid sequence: CASSLTGQRTEAFF.

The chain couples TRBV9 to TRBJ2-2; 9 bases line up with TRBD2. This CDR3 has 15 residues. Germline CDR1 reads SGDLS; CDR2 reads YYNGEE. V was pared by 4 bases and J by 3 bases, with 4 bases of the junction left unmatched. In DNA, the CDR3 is TGTGCCAGCAGCTCCACTAGCGGGTACACCGGGGAGCTGTTTTTT. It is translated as CASSSTSGYTGELFF.

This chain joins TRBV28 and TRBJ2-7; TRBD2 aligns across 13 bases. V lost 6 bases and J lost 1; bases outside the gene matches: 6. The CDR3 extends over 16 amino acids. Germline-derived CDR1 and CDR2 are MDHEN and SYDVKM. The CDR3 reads CASRETSGGVSYEQYF. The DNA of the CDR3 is TGTGCCAGCAGAGAAACTAGCGGGGGGGTTTCCTACGAGCAGTACTTC.

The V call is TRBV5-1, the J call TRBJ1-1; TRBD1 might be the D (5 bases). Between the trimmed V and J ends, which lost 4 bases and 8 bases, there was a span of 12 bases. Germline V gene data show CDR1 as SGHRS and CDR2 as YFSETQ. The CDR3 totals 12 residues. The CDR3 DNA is TGCGCCAGCAGCGTCGGGACTTCCGAAGCTTTCTTT. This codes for CASSVGTSEAFF.

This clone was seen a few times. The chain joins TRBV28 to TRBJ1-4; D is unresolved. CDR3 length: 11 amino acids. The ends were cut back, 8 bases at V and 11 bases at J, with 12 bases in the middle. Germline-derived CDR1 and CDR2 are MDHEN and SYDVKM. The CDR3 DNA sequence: TGTGCCAGCCAAGCCCGGTGGAAACTGTTTTTT. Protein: CASQARWKLFF.

CDR3 residues: CASSPVGITSGANVLTF. CDR3 nucleotides: TGTGCCAGCAGCCCGGTCGGGATTACCTCTGGGGCCAACGTCCTGACTTTC. The rearrangement links TRBV3-1 (or the pseudogene TRBV3-2) to TRBJ2-6, with D perhaps matching TRBD2 (5 bases). From germline, CDR1 is LGHDT and CDR2 YNNKEL (reference sequence). This CDR3 comprises 17 residues. V was shortened by 4 bases and J by 0 bases, with 13 bases between the two germline ends.

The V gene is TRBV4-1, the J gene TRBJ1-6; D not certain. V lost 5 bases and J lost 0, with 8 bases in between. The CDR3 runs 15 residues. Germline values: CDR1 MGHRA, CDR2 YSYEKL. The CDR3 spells CASSDWSSYNSPLHF. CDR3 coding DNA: TGCGCCAGCAGCGACTGGAGCTCCTATAATTCACCCCTCCACTTT.